This TCR beta chain was sequenced during a study of early T cells in non-severe SARS-CoV-2 infection. Across the whole study: Bulk RNA taken from unsorted whole blood was sequenced, leaving chains unpaired. Overall study results and limits: The study's VDJdb matching favored anti-spike CD8 responses and missed private and CD4 specificities.

The CDR3 has 12 amino acids. Deletions cut 4 bases from V and 9 bases from J, with 10 bases between. Individual cDNA molecules received unique molecular identifiers during library preparation. TCRdb ran MiXCR on the 5' RACE reads and lists one entry per CDR3 protein. The sample lists tens of thousands of distinct CDR3 sequences, around 10% seen once, with nearly 3% in the top ten. A word on this clonotype: Its antigen is unidentified.

The sequence derives from an adult who was a healthcare worker with PCR-confirmed SARS-CoV-2 infection or an uninfected control (not recorded which). Sequenced here: whole blood, sampled at baseline. V is TRBV12-3 or TRBV12-4 and J is TRBJ1-3; the D gene is possibly TRBD1 (6 bases). The CDR3, as DNA: TGTGCCAGCAGTTCGACAGGCGGCACCATATATTTT. Translating gives CASSSTGGTIYF.